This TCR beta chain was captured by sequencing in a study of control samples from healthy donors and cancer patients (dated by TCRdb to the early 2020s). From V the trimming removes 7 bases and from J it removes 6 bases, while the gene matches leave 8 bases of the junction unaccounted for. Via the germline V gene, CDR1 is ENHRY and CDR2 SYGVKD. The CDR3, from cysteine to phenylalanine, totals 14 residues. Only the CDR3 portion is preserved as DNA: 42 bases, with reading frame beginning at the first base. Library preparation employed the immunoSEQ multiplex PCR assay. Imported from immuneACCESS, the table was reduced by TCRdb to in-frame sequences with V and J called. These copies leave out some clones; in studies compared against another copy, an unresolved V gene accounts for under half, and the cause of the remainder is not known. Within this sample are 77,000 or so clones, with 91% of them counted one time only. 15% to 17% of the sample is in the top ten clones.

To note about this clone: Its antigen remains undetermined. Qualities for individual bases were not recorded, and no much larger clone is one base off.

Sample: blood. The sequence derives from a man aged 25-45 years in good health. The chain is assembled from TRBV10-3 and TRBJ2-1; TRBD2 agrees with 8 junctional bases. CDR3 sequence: CAITPSGSGNEQFF. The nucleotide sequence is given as TGTGCCATCACCCCAAGCGGGAGTGGCAATGAGCAGTTCTTC.